Below are 7 T cell receptor beta chains sequenced from a single sample in a study of blood T cell repertoires in COVID-19. Clones were read by immunoSEQ multiplex PCR, and TCRdb kept only the in-frame ones, dropping some. The table has 250,000 to 350,000 clones, roughly 87% seen once. What was sequenced was PBMCs or T cells enriched from blood (not recorded which). These receptors originate from a woman aged 25 to 45 who had recovered from COVID-19.

The chain carries TRBV19 and TRBJ1-2; D gene uncertain. Per germline, CDR1 LNHDA and CDR2 SQIVND (reference sequence). CDR3 length: 14 residues. V lost 3 bases and J lost 4, with 12 bases in between. In DNA form, the CDR3 reads TGTGCCAGTAGTATTCGGGCTAGCGGCTATGGCTACACCTTC. This codes for CASSIRASGYGYTF.

The chain uses TRBV19 and TRBJ2-5; 7 bases align to TRBD1. This CDR3 has 14 amino acids. V was pared by 1 base and J by 3 bases, with 2 bases of the junction left unmatched. Germline V CDR1 and CDR2: LNHDA, SQIVND (reference sequence). CDR3 sequence: CASSIVRGKETQYF. In DNA form, the CDR3 reads TGTGCCAGTAGTATAGTCAGGGGGAAAGAGACCCAGTACTTC.

V gene TRBV6-1 combines with J gene TRBJ1-1; D unresolved. Germline CDR1 and CDR2: MNHNS and SASEGT. V was cut by 3 bases and J by 0 bases, with 14 bases left in between. The CDR3 totals 16 residues. CDR3 region: CASSEGVQLMNTEAFF. As DNA, the CDR3 is TGTGCCAGCAGTGAGGGAGTACAGCTCATGAACACTGAAGCTTTCTTT.

The chain carries TRBV12-2 and TRBJ1-4; the D segment call TRBD1 is taken from the table without a DNA check. TRBV12-2 is deemed a pseudogene. CDR3 length equals 17 residues. CDR3 region: CASRLAQIPTGNEKLFF. The CDR3, as DNA: TGTGCAAGTCGCCTAGCCCAAATACCGACAGGGAATGAAAAACTGTTTTTT.

This chain links TRBV5-1 with TRBJ1-1, with D unresolved. Trimming stripped 2 bases from V and 13 bases from J, with 15 bases between. The CDR3 covers 12 residues. Per germline, CDR1 SGHRS and CDR2 YFSETQ. The CDR3 nucleotides read TGCGCCAGCAGCTTACCGGGCCGCGAGGGTTTCTTT. Protein product: CASSLPGREGFF.

The rearrangement uses TRBV10-3 and TRBJ1-1; D remains ambiguous. In germline, CDR1 is ENHRY, CDR2 SYGVKD. The CDR3 runs 12 residues. V gave up 6 bases and J gave up 0 bases, with 5 bases separating them. The CDR3 loop reads CAISTMNTEAFF. The CDR3 DNA is TGTGCCATCAGCACTATGAACACTGAAGCTTTCTTT.

The genes are TRBV11-2 and TRBJ1-6; no reliable D call. The CDR3 spans 17 residues. Trimming pared 7 bases from V and 4 bases from J, leaving 20 bases between. Germline assignment: CDR1 SGHAT and CDR2 FQNNGV. CDR3 sequence reads: CASTAPLGEPYNSPLHF. The CDR3 coding sequence is TGTGCCAGCACCGCCCCACTAGGAGAACCGTATAATTCACCCCTCCACTTT.